The rows below give T cell receptor beta chains drawn from one sample of a study of CD8 T cells in ankylosing spondylitis. TCRdb processed the 5' RACE reads anew with MiXCR; each CDR3 protein has one entry. The sample holds around 450,000 distinct CDR3 sequences, about 24% seen once. The sample taken for sequencing was blood, either unsorted or a sorted T cell fraction (not recorded which). These receptors were obtained from a male donor with ankylosing spondylitis. The CDR3 runs from the conserved cysteine through the conserved F or W. A D gene is named only where the DNA matches it firmly. Clone sizes are given selectively: once, few, many, or a class where the clone is expanded.

v_call,j_call,clone_size,d_call,cdr3_aa,cdr3_nt
TRBV12-3/TRBV12-4,TRBJ2-1,few,TRBD2,CASSPVSGRAGYNEQFF,TGTGCCAGCAGTCCCGTTAGCGGGAGGGCCGGCTACAATGAGCAGTTCTTC
TRBV9,TRBJ2-1,-,-,CASSVRGSSYHEQFF,TGTGCCAGCAGCGTTCGGGGGAGCTCCTACCATGAGCAGTTCTTC
TRBV5-4,TRBJ2-1,-,TRBD2,CASSPGTSGRRNEQFF,TGTGCCAGCAGCCCCGGGACTAGCGGGAGACGCAATGAGCAGTTCTTC
TRBV6-1,TRBJ2-5,-,-,CASSANPGSQETQYF,TGTGCCAGCAGTGCGAACCCAGGATCTCAAGAGACCCAGTACTTC
TRBV5-5,TRBJ2-1,-,TRBD1,CASSSSGGPWGAEQFF,TGTGCCAGCAGTTCTTCAGGGGGCCCATGGGGAGCTGAGCAGTTCTTC
TRBV4-1,TRBJ1-3,few,-,CASRSQGIGSGNTIYF,TGCGCCAGCAGGTCCCAGGGGATTGGGTCTGGAAACACCATATATTTT
TRBV5-6,TRBJ2-7,-,TRBD1,CARGPGTGFYEQYF,TGTGCCAGGGGCCCCGGGACAGGCTTCTACGAGCAGTACTTC
TRBV15,TRBJ1-5,-,-,CATSRASNQPQHF,TGTGCCACCAGCAGAGCCAGCAATCAGCCCCAGCATTTT
TRBV27,TRBJ2-3,many,TRBD1,CASSFGTGAWDTDTQYF,TGTGCCAGCAGTTTCGGGACAGGGGCCTGGGACACAGATACGCAGTATTTT
TRBV7-9,TRBJ2-1,-,-,CASSLGRGKGHNEQFF,TGTGCCAGCAGCCTTGGCAGAGGGAAGGGACACAATGAGCAGTTCTTC
TRBV5-5,TRBJ2-5,-,TRBD2,CASSWTSGRTYQETQYF,TGTGCCAGCAGCTGGACTAGCGGGAGGACGTACCAAGAGACCCAGTACTTC